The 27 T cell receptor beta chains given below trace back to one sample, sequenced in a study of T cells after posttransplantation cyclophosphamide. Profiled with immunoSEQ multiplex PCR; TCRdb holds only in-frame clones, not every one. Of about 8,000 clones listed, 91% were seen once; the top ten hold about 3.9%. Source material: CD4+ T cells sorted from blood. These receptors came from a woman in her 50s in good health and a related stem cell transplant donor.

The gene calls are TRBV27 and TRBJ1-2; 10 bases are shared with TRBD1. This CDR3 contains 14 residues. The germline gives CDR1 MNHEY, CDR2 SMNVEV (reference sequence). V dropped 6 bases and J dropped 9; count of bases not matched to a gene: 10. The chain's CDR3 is CASRSSDRGLSYTF. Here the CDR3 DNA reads TGTGCCAGCAGATCCTCAGACAGGGGGCTTAGCTACACCTTC.

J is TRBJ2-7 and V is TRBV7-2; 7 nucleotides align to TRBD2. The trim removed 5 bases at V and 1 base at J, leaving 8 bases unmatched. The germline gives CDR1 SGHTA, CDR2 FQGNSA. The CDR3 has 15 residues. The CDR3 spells CASSPGGGSSYEQYF. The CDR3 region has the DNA TGTGCCAGCAGCCCCGGGGGAGGGAGTTCCTACGAGCAGTACTTC.

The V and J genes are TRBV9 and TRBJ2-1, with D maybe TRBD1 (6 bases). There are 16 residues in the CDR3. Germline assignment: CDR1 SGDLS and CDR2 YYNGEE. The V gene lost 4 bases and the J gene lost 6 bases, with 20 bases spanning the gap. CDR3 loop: CASSRVGGRLTNEQFF. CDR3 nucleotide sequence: TGTGCCAGCAGCAGAGTAGGGGGACGCCTAACCAATGAGCAGTTCTTC.

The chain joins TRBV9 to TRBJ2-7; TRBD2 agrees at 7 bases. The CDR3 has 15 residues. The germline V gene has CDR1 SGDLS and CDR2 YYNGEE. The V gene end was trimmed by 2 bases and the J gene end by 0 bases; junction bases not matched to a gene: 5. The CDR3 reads CASSVMAGASYEQYF. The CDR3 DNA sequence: TGTGCCAGCAGCGTGATGGCGGGAGCCTCCTACGAGCAGTACTTC.

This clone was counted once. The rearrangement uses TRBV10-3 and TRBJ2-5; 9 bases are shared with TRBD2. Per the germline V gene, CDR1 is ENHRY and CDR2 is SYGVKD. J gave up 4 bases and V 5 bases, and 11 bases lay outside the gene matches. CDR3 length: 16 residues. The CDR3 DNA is TGTGCCATCAGTAGTGCGGCTAGCGGGGCCCGAGAGACCCAGTACTTC. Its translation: CAISSAASGARETQYF.

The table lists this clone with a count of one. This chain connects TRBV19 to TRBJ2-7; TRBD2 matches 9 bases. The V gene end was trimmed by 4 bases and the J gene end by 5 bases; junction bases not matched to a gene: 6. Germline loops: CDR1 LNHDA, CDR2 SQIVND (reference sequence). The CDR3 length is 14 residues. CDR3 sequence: CASSRTEREDEQYF. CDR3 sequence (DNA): TGTGCCAGTAGTAGGACCGAGCGGGAGGACGAGCAGTACTTC.

CDR3 sequence (DNA): TGTGCCAGTAGAAGTCGGGGGGAAGAAAAACTGTTTTTT. Translated: CASRSRGEEKLFF. The chain combines TRBV19 with TRBJ1-4; the D gene is possibly TRBD1 (5 bases). The CDR3 spans 13 residues. The V gene's germline CDR1 is LNHDA and CDR2 SQIVND (reference sequence). Trimming removed 6 bases from V and 8 bases from J, with 13 bases in between.

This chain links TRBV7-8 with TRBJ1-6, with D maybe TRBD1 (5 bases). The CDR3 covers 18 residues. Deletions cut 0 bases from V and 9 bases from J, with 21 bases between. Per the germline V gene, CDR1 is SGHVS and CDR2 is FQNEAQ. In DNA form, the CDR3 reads TGTGCCAGCAGCTTAGCGGGAGGGGCAGCCGCCCAAGGTTCACCCCTCCACTTT. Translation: CASSLAGGAAAQGSPLHF.

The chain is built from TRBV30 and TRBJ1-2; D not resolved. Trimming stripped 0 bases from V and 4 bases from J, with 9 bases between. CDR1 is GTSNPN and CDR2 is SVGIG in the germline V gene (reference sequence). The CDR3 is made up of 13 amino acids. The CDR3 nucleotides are TGTGCCTGGAGTGTACGAGAAATCTATGGCTACACCTTC. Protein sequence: CAWSVREIYGYTF. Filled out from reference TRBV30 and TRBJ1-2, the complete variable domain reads SQTIHQWPATLVQPVGSPLSLECTVEGTSNPNLYWYRQAAGRGLQLLFYSVGIGQISSEVPQNLSASRPQDRQFILSSKKLLLSDSGFYLCAWSVREIYGYTFGSGTRLTVV.

The CDR3 nucleotides read TGTGCCAGCAGTTTATCCCTACTCGGGACAGAAATGAACACTGAAGCTTTCTTT. The encoded protein is CASSLSLLGTEMNTEAFF. The V and J genes are TRBV27 and TRBJ1-1; 7 bases align to TRBD1. The CDR3 has 18 residues. V lost 0 bases, J lost 0 bases, and 10 bases stayed unmatched. In germline, CDR1 is MNHEY, CDR2 SMNVEV (reference sequence).

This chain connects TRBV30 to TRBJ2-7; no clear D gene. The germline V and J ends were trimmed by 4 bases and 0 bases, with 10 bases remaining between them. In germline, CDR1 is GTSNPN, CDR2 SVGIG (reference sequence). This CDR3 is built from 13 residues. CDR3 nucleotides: TGTGCCTGGACAAAGACGGGCTCCTACGAGCAGTACTTC. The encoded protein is CAWTKTGSYEQYF.

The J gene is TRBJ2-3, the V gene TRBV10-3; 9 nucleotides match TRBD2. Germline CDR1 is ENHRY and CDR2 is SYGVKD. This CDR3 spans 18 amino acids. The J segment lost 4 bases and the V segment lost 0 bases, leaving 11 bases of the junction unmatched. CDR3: CAISESLRREGLADTQYF. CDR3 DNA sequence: TGTGCCATCAGTGAGTCCCTAAGGCGGGAGGGCCTCGCAGATACGCAGTATTTT.

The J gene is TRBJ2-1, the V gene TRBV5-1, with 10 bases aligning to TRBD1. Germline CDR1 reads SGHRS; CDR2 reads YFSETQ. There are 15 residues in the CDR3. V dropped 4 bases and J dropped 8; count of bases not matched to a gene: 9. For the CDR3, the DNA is TGCGCCAGCAGCCCCGGGGACAGGGGCGGCGATGAGCAGTTCTTC. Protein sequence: CASSPGDRGGDEQFF.

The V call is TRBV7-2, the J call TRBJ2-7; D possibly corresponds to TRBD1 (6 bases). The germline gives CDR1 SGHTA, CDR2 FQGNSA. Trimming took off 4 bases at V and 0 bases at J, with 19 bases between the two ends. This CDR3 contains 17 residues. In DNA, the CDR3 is TGTGCCAGCAGCTCAATTTATACGGGACATAGCTCCTACGAGCAGTACTTC. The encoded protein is CASSSIYTGHSSYEQYF.

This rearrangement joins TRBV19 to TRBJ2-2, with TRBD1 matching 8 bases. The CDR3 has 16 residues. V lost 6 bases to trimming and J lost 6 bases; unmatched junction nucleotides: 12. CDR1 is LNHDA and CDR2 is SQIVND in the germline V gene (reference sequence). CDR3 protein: CASSSGFGQGSGELFF. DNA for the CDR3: TGTGCCAGTAGCTCCGGATTTGGACAGGGATCCGGGGAGCTGTTTTTT.

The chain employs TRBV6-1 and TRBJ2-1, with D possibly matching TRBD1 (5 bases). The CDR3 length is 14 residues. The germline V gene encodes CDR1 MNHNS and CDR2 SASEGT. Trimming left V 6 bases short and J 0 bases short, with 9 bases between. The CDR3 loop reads CASRDQGSYNEQFF. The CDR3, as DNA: TGTGCCAGCAGGGACCAGGGCTCCTACAATGAGCAGTTCTTC.

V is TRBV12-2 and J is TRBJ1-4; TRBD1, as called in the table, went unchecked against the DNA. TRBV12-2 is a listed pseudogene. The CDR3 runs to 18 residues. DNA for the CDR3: TGTGCAAGTCGCCGGGACAGGGTAGGGTACCCAACTAATGAAAAACTGTTTTTT. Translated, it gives CASRRDRVGYPTNEKLFF.

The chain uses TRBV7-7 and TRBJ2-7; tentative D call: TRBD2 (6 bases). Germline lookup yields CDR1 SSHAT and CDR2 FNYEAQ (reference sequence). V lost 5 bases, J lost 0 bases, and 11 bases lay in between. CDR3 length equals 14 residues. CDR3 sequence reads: CASSAGRDSYEQYF. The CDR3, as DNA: TGTGCCAGCAGCGCGGGACGGGACTCCTACGAGCAGTACTTC.

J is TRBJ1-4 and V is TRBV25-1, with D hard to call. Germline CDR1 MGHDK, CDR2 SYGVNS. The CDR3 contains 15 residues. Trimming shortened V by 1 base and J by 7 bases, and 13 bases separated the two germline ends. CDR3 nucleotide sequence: TGTGCCAGCAGTGAATCGGCGGGTGAGGCTGAAAAACTGTTTTTT. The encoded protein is CASSESAGEAEKLFF.

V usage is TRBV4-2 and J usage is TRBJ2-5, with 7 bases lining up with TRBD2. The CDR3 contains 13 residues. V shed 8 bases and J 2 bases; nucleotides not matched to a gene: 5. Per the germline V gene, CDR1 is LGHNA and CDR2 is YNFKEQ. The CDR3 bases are TGTGCCAGCTATGGCGGGGGACAAGAGACCCAGTACTTC. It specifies CASYGGGQETQYF.

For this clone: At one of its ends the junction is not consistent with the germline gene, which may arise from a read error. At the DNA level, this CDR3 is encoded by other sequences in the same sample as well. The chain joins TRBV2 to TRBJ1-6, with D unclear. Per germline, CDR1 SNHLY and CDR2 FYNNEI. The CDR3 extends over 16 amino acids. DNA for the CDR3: TGTGCCAGCAGTGAACCCCCGAGCTCCTATAATTCCCCCCTCCACTTT. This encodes CASSEPPSSYNSPLHF.

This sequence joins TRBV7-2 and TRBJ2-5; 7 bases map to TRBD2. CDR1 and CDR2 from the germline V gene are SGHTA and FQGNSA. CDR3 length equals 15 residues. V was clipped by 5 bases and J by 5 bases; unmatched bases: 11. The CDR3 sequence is CASSLTSEKDETQYF. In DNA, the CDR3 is TGTGCCAGCAGCCTAACTAGCGAGAAGGATGAGACCCAGTACTTC. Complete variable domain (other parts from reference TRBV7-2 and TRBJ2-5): GAGVSQSPSNKVTEKGKDVELRCDPISGHTALYWYRQSLGQGLEFLIYFQGNSAPDKSGLPSDRFSAERTGGSVSTLTIQRTQQEDSAVYLCASSLTSEKDETQYFGPGTRLLVL.

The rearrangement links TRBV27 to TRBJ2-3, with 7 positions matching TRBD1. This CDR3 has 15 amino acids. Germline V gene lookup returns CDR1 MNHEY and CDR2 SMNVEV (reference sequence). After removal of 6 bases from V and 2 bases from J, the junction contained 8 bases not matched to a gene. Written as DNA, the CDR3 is TGTGCCAGCAGAAGAGGGACAGCCCTCACAGATACGCAGTATTTT. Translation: CASRRGTALTDTQYF.

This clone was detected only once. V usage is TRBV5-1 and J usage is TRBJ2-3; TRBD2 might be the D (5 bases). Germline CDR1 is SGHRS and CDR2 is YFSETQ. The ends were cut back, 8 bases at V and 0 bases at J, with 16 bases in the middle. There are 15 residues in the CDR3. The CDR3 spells CASIFGLDSTDTQYF. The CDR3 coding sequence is TGCGCCAGTATTTTCGGACTCGATAGCACAGATACGCAGTATTTT.

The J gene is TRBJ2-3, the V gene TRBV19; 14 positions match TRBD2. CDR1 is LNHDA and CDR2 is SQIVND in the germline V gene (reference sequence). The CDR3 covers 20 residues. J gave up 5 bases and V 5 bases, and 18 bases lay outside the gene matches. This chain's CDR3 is CASSLSFFPGTSGGIDTQYF. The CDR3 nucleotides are TGTGCCAGTAGTCTAAGCTTCTTCCCTGGGACTAGCGGGGGAATAGATACGCAGTATTTT.

The DNA of the CDR3 is TGCGCCAGCAGCTTGGTGACTAGCGGGAGGGTCGTAGACAATGAGCAGTTCTTC. It encodes CASSLVTSGRVVDNEQFF. The chain joins TRBV5-1 to TRBJ2-1; 14 nucleotides agree with TRBD2. The germline CDR1 and CDR2 sequences are SGHRS and YFSETQ. V gave up 0 bases and J gave up 5 bases; unmatched junction bases: 7. The length of the CDR3 is 18 residues.

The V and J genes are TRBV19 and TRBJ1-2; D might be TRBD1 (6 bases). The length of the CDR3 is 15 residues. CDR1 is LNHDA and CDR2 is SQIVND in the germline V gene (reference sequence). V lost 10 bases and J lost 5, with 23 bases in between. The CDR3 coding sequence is TGTGCCACCTTAGATCGAGGCAGGGGCTTTTATGGCTACACCTTC. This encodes CATLDRGRGFYGYTF.